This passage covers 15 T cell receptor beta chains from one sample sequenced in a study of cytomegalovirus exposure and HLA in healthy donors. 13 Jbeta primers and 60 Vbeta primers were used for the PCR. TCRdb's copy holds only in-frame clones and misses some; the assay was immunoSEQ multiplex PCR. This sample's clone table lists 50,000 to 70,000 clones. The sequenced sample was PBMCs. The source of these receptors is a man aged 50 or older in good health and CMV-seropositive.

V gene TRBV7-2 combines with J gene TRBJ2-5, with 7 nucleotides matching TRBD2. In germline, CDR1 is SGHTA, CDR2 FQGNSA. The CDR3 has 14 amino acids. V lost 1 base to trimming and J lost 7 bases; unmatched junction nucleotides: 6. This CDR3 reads CASSLGEGLGTQYF. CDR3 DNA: TGTGCCAGCAGCTTAGGGGAGGGTTTGGGGACCCAGTACTTC.

The DNA of the CDR3 is TGCAGTGCTAGCCAAAACACTGAAGCTTTCTTT. Translation: CSASQNTEAFF. This rearrangement joins TRBV20-1 to TRBJ1-1; D not certain. With 3 bases removed from V and 2 bases from J, the gap between germline ends came to 4 bases. The CDR3 is 11 amino acids. Germline-derived CDR1 and CDR2 are DFQATT and SNEGSKA (reference sequence).

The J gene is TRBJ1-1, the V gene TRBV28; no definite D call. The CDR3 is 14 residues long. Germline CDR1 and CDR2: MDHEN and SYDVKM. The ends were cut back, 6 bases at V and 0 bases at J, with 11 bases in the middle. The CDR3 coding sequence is TGTGCCAGCAGCCCCCGGTCCCTGAACACTGAAGCTTTCTTT. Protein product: CASSPRSLNTEAFF.

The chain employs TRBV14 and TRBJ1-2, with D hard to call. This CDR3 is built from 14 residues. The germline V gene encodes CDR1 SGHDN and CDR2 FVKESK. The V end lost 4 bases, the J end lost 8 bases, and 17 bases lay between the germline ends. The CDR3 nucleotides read TGTGCCAGCAGCCTCGCAAGTTCGGGGATAGGCTACACCTTC. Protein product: CASSLASSGIGYTF.

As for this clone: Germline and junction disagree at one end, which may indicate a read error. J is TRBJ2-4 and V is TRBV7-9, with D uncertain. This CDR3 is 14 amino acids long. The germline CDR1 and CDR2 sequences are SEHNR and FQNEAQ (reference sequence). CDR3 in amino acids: CASSPDSGGNIQSF. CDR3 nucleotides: TGTGCCAGCAGCCCCGATTCCGGCGGAAACATTCAGTCCTTC.

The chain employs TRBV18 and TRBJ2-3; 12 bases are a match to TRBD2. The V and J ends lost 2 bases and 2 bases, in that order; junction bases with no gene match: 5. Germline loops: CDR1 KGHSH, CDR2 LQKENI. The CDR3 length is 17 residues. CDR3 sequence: CASSPRASGRVTDTQYF. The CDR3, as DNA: TGTGCCAGCTCACCAAGGGCTAGCGGGAGGGTCACAGATACGCAGTATTTT.

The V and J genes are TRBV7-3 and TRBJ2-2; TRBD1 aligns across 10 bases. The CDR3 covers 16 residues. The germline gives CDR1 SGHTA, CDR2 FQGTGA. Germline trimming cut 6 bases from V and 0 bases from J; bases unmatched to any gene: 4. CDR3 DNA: TGTGCCAGCAGAGGTGGACAGGGGGCGAACACCGGGGAGCTGTTTTTT. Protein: CASRGGQGANTGELFF.

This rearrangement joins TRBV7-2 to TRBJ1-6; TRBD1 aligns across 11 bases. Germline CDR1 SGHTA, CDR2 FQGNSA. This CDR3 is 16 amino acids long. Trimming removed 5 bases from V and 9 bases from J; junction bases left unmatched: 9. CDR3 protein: CASSPRDRGRASPLHF. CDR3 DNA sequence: TGTGCCAGCAGCCCCCGGGACAGGGGGAGAGCTTCACCCCTCCACTTT.

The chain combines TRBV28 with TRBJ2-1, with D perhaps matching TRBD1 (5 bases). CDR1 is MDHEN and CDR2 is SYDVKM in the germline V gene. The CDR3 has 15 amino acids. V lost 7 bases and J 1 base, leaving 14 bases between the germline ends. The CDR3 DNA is TGTGCCAGCACCCTAAGGGGTGTTTCCTACAATGAGCAGTTCTTC. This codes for CASTLRGVSYNEQFF.

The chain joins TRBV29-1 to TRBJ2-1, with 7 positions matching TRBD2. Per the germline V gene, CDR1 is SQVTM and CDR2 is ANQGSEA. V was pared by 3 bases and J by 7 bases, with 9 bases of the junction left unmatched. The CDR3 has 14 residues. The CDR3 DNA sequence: TGCAGCGTTGATAGGGCGGGAGTGCTTAATGAGCAGTTCTTC. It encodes CSVDRAGVLNEQFF.

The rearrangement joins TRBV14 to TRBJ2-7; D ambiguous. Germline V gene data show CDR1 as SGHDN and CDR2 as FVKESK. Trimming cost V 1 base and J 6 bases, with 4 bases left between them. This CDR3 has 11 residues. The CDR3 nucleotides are TGTGCCAGCAGCCAAGCCTTCGAGCAGTACTTC. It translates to CASSQAFEQYF.

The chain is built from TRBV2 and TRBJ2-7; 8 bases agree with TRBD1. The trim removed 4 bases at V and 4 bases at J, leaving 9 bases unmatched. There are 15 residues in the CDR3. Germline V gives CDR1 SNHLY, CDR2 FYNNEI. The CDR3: CASSVETGVMYEQYF. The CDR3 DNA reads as TGTGCCAGCAGTGTGGAGACAGGGGTTATGTACGAGCAGTACTTC.

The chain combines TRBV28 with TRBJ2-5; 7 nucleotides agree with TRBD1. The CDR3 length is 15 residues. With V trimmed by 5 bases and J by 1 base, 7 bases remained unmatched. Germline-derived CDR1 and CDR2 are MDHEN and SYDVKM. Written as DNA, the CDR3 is TGTGCCAGCAGTCGACAGGGCAGAGGCCAAGAGACCCAGTACTTC. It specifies CASSRQGRGQETQYF.

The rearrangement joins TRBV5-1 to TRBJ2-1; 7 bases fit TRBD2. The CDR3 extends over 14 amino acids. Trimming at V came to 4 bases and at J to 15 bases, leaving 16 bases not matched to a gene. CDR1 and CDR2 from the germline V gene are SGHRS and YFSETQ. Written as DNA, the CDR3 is TGCGCCAGCAGCCCGGGGGGTAGGATCGGGATTTGGTTCTTC. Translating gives CASSPGGRIGIWFF.

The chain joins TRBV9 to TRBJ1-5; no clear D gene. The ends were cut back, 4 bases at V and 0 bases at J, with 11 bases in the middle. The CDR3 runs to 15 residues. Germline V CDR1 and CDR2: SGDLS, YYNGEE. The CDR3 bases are TGTGCCAGCAGCCTTGGACGGGATAGCAATCAGCCCCAGCATTTT. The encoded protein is CASSLGRDSNQPQHF.